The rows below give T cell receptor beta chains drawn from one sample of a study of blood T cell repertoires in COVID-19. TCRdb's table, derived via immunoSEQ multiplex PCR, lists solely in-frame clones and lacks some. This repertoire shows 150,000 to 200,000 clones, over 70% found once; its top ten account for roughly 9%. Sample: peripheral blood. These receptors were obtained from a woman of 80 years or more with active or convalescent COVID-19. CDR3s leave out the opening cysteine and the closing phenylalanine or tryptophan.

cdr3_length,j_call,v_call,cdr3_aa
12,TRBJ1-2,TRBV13,ASSLDTGNHGYT
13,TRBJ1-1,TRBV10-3,AISESIRVGTEAF
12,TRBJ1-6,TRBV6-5,ASSIGQGYSPLH
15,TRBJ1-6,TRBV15,ATSRDSRQVLNSPLH
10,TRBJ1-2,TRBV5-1,ASSSGQSGYT
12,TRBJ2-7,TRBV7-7,ASSRDTSSYEQY
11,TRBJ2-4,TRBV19,ASTQGQGDIQY
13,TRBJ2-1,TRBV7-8,ASSLPDRAGNEQF
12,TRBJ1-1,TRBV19,ASSTGTPNTEAF
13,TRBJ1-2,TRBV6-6,ASIANRDKGHGYT
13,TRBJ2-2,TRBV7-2,ASSFGQGTTGELF
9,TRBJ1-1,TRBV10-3,AITSNTEAF
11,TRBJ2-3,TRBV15,ATSRGGPDTQY
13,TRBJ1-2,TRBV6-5,ASSYSGRPNYGYT
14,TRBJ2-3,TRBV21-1,ASSKGAAGSTDTQY
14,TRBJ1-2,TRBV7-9,ASSLVVRQGVYGYT
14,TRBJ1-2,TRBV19,ASSMQGIPSRRGYT
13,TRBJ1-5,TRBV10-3,AISGDRGHIQPQH